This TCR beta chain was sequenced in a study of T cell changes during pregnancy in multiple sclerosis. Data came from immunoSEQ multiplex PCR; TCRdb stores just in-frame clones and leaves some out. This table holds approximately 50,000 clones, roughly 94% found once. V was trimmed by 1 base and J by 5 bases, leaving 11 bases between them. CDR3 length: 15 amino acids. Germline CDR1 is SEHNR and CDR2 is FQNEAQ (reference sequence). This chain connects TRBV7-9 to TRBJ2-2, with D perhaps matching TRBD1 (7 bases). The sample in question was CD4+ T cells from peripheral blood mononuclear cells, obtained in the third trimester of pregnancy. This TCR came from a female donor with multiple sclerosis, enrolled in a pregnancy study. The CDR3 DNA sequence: TGTGCCAGCAGCTTAGTACAGGGGAGGACCGGGGAGCTGTTTTTT. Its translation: CASSLVQGRTGELFF.